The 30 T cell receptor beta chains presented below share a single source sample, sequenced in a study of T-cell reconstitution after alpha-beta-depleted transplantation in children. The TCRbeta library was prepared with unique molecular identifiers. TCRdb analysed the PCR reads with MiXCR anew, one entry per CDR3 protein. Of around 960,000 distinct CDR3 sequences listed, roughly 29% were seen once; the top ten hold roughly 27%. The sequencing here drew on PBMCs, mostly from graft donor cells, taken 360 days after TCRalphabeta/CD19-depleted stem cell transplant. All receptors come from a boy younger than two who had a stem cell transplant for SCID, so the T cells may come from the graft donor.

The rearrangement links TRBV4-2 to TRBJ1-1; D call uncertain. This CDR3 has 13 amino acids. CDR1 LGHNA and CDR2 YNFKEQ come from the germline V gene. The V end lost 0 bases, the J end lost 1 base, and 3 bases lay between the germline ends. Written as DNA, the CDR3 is TGTGCCAGCAGCCAAGATTCGAACACTGAAGCTTTCTTT. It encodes CASSQDSNTEAFF.

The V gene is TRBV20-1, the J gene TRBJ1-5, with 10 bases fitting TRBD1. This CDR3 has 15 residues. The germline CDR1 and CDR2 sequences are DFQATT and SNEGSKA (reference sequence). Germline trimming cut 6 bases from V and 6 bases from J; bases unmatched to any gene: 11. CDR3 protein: CSATTPGQGSQPQHF. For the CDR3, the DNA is TGCAGTGCCACGACGCCGGGACAGGGGAGTCAGCCCCAGCATTTT.

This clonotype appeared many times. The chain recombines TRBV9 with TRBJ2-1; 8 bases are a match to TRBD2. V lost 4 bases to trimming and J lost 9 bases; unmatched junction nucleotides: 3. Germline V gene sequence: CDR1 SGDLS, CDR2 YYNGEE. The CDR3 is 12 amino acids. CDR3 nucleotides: TGTGCCAGCAGCTCAAGCGGGGGTGAGCAGTTCTTC. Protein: CASSSSGGEQFF.

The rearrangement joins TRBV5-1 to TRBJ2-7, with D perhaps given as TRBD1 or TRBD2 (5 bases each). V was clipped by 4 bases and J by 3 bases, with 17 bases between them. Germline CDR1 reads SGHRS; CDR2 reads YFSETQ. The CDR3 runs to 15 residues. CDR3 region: CASSIEPGRHYEQYF. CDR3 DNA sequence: TGCGCCAGCAGCATAGAACCGGGACGGCACTACGAGCAGTACTTC.

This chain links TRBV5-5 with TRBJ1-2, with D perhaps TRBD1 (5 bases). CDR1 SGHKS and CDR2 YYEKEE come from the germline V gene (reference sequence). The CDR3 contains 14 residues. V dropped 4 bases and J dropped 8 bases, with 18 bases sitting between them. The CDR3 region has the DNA TGTGCCAGCAGCGCGCTCGGGGGAATAGAGGGCTACACCTTC. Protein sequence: CASSALGGIEGYTF.

CDR3 in amino acids: CASSFSPGGGPGDTQYF. CDR3 DNA: TGTGCCAGCAGCTTTTCCCCCGGGGGGGGGCCTGGAGATACGCAGTATTTT. The V call is TRBV7-7, the J call TRBJ2-3, with 8 nucleotides matching TRBD2. V was clipped by 3 bases and J by 5 bases; unmatched bases: 13. CDR1 and CDR2 (germline): SSHAT, FNYEAQ (reference sequence). There are 17 residues in the CDR3.

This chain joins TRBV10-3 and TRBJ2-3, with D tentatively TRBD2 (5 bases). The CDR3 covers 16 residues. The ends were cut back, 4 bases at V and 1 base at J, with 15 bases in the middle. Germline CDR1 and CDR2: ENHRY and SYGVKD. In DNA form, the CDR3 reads TGTGCCATCAGTGCTACCGGGGATTCAGGCACAGATACGCAGTATTTT. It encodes CAISATGDSGTDTQYF.

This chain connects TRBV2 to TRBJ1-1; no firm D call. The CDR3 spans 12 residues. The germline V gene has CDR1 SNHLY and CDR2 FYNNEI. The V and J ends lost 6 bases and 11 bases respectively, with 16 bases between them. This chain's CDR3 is CASRRDTLSAFF. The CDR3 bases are TGTGCCAGCAGGAGAGACACCTTGAGCGCTTTCTTT.

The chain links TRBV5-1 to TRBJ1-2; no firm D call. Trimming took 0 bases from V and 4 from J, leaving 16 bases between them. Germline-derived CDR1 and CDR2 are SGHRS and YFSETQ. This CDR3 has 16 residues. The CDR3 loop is CASSLDGRSSGYGYTF. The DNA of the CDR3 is TGCGCCAGCAGCTTGGATGGCAGGAGCTCCGGCTATGGCTACACCTTC.

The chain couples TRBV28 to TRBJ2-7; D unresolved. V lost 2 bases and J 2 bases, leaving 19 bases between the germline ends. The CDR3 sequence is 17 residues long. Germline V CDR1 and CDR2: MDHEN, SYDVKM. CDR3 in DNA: TGTGCCAGCAGTTTAAGTGGCAGTCCTCCAAGGCCCTACGAGCAGTACTTC. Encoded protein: CASSLSGSPPRPYEQYF.

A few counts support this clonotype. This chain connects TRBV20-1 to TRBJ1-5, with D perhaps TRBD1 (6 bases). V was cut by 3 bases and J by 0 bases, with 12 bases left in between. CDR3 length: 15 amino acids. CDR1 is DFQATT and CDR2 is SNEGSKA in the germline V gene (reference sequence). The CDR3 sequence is CSASEQGYSNQPQHF. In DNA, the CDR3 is TGCAGTGCTAGTGAACAGGGTTATAGCAATCAGCCCCAGCATTTT.

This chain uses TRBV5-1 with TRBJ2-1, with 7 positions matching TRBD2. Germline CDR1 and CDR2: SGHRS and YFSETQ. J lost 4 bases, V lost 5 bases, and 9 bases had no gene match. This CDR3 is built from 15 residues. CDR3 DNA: TGCGCCAGCAGTTACGCGGGGGATCCATACAATGAGCAGTTCTTC. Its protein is CASSYAGDPYNEQFF.

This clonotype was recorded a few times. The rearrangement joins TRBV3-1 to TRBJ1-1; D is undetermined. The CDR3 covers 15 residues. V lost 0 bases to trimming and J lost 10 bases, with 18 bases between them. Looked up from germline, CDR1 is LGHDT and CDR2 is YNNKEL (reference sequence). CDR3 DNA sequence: TGTGCCAGCAGCCAAGATGGGGATCGTTGGCAGCCAGCTTTCTTT. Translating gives CASSQDGDRWQPAFF.

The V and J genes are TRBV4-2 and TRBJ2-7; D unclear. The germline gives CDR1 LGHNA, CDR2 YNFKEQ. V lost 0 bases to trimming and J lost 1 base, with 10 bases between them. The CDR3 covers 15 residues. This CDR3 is CASSQDLGISYEQYF. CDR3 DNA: TGTGCCAGCAGCCAAGATCTGGGGATATCCTACGAGCAGTACTTC.

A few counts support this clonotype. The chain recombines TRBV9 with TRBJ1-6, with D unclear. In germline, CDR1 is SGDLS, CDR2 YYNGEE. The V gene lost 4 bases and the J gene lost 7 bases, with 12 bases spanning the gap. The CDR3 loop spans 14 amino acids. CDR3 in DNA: TGTGCCAGCAGCCTTCGACCTACCAATTCACCCCTCCACTTT. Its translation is CASSLRPTNSPLHF.

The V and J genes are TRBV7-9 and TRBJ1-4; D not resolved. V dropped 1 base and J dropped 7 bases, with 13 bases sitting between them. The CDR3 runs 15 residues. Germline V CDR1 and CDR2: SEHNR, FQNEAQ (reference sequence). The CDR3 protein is CASSLGADGVEKLFF. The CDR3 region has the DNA TGTGCCAGCAGCTTAGGGGCTGACGGGGTTGAAAAACTGTTTTTT. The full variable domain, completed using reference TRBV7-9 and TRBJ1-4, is DTGVSQNPRHKITKRGQNVTFRCDPISEHNRLYWYRQTLGQGPEFLTYFQNEAQLEKSRLLSDRFSAERPKGSFSTLEIQRTEQGDSAMYLCASSLGADGVEKLFFGSGTQLSVL.

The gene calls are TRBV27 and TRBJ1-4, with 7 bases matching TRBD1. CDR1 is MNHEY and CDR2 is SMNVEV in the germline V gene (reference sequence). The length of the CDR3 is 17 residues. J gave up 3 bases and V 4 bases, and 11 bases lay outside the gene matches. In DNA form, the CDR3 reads TGTGCCAGCAGTTCGGCTTACAGGGGCCGGGCTAATGAAAAACTGTTTTTT. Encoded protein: CASSSAYRGRANEKLFF.

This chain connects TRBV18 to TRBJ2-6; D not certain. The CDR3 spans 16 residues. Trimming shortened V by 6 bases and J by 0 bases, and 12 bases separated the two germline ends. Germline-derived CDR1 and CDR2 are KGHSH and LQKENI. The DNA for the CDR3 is TGTGCCAGCTCCGGTTGGGGAACCTCTGGGGCCAACGTCCTGACTTTC. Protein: CASSGWGTSGANVLTF. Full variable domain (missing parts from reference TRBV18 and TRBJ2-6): NAGVMQNPRHLVRRRGQEARLRCSPMKGHSHVYWYRQLPEEGLKFMVYLQKENIIDESGMPKERFSAEFPKEGPSILRIQQVVRGDSAAYFCASSGWGTSGANVLTFGAGSRLTVL.

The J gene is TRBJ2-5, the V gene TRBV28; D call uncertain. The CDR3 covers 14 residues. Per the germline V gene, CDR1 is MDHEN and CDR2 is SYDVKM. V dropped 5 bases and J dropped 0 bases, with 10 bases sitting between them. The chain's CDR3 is CASSTRQDQETQYF. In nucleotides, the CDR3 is TGTGCCAGCAGTACGAGGCAGGACCAAGAGACCCAGTACTTC.

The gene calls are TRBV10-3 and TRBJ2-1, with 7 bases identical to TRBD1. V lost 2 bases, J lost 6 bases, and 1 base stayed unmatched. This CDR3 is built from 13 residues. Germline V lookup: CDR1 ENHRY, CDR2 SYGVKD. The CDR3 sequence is CAISENRGNEQFF. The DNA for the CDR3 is TGTGCCATCAGTGAGAACAGGGGCAATGAGCAGTTCTTC.

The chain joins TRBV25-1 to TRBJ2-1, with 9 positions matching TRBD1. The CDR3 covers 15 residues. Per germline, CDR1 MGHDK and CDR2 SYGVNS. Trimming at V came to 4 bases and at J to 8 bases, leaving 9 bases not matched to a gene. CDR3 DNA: TGTGCCAGCAGTGGGGGGGGGACAGGGAGGTATGAGCAGTTCTTC. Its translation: CASSGGGTGRYEQFF.

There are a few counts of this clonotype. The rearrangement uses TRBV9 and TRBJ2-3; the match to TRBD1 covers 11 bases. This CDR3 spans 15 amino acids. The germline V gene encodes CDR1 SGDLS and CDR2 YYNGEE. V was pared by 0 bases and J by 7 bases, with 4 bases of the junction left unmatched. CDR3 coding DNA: TGTGCCAGCAGCGTAGAAGGACAGGGGGCAAATACGCAGTATTTT. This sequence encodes CASSVEGQGANTQYF. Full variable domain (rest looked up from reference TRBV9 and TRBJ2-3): DSGVTQTPKHLITATGQRVTLRCSPRSGDLSVYWYQQSLDQGLQFLIQYYNGEERAKGNILERFSAQQFPDLHSELNLSSLELGDSALYFCASSVEGQGANTQYFGPGTRLTVL.

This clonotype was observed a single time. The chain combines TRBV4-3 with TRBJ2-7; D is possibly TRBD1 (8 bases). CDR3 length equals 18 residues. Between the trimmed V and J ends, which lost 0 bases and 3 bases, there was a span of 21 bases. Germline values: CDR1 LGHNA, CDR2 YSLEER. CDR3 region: CASSQETPDREGYYEQYF. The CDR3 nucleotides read TGCGCCAGCAGCCAAGAAACCCCGGACAGGGAGGGCTACTACGAGCAGTACTTC.

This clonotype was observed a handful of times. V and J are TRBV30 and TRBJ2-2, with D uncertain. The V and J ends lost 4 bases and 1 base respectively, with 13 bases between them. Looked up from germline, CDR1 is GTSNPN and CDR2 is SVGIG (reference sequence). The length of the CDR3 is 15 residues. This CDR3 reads CAWTTVSLNTGELFF. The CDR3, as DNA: TGTGCCTGGACTACAGTGTCCCTGAACACCGGGGAGCTGTTTTTT.

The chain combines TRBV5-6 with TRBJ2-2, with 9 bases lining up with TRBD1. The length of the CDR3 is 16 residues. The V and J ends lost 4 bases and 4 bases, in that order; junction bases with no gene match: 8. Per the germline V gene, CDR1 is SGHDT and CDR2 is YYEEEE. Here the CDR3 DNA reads TGTGCCAGCAGCCTAGGGACAGGGATAAGCACCGGGGAGCTGTTTTTT. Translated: CASSLGTGISTGELFF.

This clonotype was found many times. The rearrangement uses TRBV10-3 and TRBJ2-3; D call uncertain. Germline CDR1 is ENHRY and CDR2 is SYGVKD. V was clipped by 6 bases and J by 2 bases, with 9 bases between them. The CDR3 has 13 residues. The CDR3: CAIRSAATDTQYF. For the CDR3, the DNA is TGTGCCATCAGGTCGGCTGCCACAGATACGCAGTATTTT.

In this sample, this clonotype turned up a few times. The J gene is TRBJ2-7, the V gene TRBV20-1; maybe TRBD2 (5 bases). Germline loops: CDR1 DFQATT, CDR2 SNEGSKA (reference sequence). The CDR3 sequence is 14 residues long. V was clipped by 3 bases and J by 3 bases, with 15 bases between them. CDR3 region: CSASSAGTVYEQYF. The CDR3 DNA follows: TGCAGTGCTAGTTCGGCGGGTACCGTCTACGAGCAGTACTTC.

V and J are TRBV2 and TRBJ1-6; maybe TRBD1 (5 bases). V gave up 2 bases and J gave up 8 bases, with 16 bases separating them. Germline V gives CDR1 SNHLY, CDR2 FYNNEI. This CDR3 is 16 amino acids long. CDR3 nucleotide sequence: TGTGCCAGCAGTGAAAAGGGGCTCTTTCGGGATTCACCCCTCCACTTT. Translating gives CASSEKGLFRDSPLHF.

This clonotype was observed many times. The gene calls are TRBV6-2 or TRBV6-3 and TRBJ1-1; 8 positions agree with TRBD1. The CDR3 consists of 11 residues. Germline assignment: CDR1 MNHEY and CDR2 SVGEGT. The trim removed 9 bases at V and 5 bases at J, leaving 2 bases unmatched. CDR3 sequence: CASNRGTEAFF. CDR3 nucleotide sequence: TGTGCCAGTAACAGGGGGACTGAAGCTTTCTTT.

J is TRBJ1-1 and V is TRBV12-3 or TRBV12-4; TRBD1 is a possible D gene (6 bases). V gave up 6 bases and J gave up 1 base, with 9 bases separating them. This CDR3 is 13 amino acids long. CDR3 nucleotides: TGTGCCAGCAGGGACAGAGCGAACACTGAAGCTTTCTTT. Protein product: CASRDRANTEAFF.